This TCR beta chain stems from a study of cytomegalovirus exposure and HLA in healthy donors. As for this clone: Its antigen is still unknown.

Findings and caveats of the study: Among the most significant clusters, several appeared linked to common viral pathogens in a later analysis. The authors enumerated some 160 TCR beta chains as linked to cytomegalovirus. It has been reported that TCR beta sequences accurately predicted the HLA-A and HLA-B alleles of most subjects.

Germline V gives CDR1 ENHRY, CDR2 SYGVKD. V shed 2 bases and J shed 7 bases, with 3 bases lying between them. The length of the CDR3 is 11 residues. It was with 60 Vbeta and 13 Jbeta primers that the PCR ran. The assay was immunoSEQ multiplex PCR, and TCRdb's table has in-frame clones only and misses some. The data hold approximately 89,000 clones, with 70% to 80% observed a single time. Unrecorded immune exposure was likely among donors, who were nominally healthy when sampled. The receptor was isolated from a man aged 30 to 39 in good health and CMV-seronegative. The sequenced material came from PBMCs. The gene calls are TRBV10-3 and TRBJ2-1; D is unresolved. DNA of the CDR3: TGTGCCATCAGTGAGCAGAATGAGCAGTTCTTC. Translation: CAISEQNEQFF.